This T cell receptor (beta chain) was recovered during a study of OX40 agonist ivuxolimab in advanced cancers. As for the study in general: Ivuxolimab is an agonistic anti-OX40 (CD134) antibody, and patients were treated with it. Cohort: 65% to 90% men, mean age approximately 64, aged about 20 to 80.

As regards this clone: Its antigen is unidentified.

Whole-study findings and limits: Clones of CD4+ and CD8+ blood T cells grew by week 6 at doses of 0.1 to 3.0 mg/kg.

Assay: immunoSEQ multiplex PCR; the TCRdb copy retains only in-frame clones and omits some. The sample yields around 30,000 clones, approximately 85% seen once. The CDR3 has 17 amino acids. Trimming removed 7 bases from V and 2 bases from J, with 24 bases in between. The germline V gene encodes CDR1 SGDLS and CDR2 YYNGEE. This chain connects TRBV9 to TRBJ2-5; D is possibly TRBD1 (6 bases). The sequenced sample was CD4+ or CD8+ T cells sorted from blood, obtained in a trial of the OX40 agonist ivuxolimab. The TCR comes from an adult with an advanced solid tumor such as melanoma, head and neck, liver or kidney cancer. The CDR3 DNA reads as TGTGCCAGCTCTCTTTACCCATTTAGGGGGTCGCAAGAGACCCAGTACTTC. Protein: CASSLYPFRGSQETQYF. The full variable domain, its missing parts supplied by reference TRBV9 and TRBJ2-5, is DSGVTQTPKHLITATGQRVTLRCSPRSGDLSVYWYQQSLDQGLQFLIQYYNGEERAKGNILERFSAQQFPDLHSELNLSSLELGDSALYFCASSLYPFRGSQETQYFGPGTRLLVL.